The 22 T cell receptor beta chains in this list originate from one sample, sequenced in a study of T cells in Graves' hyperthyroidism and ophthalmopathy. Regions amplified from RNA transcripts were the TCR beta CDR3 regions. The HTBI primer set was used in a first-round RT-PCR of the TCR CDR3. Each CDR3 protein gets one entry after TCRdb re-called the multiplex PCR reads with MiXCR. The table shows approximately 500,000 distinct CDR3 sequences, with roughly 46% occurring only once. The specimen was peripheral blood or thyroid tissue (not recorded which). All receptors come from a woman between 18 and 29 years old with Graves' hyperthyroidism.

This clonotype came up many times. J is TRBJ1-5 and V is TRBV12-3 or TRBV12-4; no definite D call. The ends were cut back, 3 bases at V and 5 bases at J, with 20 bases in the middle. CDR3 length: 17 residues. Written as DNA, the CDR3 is TGTGCCAGCAGTTTCCTTCCTACTATTAAGGCGGATCAGCCCCAGCATTTT. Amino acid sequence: CASSFLPTIKADQPQHF.

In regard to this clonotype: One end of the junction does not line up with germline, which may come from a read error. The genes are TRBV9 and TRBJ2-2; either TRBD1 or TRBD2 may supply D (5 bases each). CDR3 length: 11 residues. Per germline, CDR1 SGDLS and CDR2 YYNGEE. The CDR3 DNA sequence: TGTGCCAGCAGCGTATCTGGGGGGCTGTTTTTT. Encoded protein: CASSVSGGLFF.

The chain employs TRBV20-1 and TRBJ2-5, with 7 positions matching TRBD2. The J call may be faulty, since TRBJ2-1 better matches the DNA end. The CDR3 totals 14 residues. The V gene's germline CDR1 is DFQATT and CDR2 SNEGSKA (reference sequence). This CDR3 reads CSARLADSYNEQFF. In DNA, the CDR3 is TGCAGTGCTAGACTAGCGGACTCCTACAATGAGCAGTTCTTC.

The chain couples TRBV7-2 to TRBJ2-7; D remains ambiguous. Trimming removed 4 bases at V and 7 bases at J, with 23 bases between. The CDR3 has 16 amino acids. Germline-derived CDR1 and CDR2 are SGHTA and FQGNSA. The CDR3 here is CASSWTSMYGRNEQYF. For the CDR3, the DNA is TGTGCCAGCAGCTGGACCTCGATGTACGGTCGCAATGAGCAGTACTTC.

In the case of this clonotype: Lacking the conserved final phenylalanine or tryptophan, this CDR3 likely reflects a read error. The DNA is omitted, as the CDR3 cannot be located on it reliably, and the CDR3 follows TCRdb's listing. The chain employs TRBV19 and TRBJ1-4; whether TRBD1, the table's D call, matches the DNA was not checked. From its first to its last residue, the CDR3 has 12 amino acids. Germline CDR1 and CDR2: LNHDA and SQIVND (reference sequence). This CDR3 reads CASNGGRTMGTY.

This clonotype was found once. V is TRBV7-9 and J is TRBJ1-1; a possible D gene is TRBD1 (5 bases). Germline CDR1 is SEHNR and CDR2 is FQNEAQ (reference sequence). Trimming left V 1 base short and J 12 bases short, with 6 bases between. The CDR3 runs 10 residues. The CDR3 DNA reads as TGTGCCAGCAGCTTAGGGGACTCTTTCTTT. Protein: CASSLGDSFF.

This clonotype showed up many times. This chain's CDR3 is CASSLGGGGTEAFF. The CDR3 nucleotides are TGTGCCAGCAGTCTGGGGGGTGGGGGCACTGAAGCTTTCTTT. V and J are TRBV19 and TRBJ1-1, with D perhaps matching TRBD1 (5 bases). This CDR3 spans 14 amino acids. Germline V gene data show CDR1 as LNHDA and CDR2 as SQIVND (reference sequence). Trimming left V 9 bases short and J 4 bases short, with 18 bases between.

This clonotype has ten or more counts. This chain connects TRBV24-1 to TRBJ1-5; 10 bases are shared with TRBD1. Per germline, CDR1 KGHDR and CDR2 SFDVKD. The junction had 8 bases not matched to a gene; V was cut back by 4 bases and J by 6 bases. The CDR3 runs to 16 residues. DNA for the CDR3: TGTGCCACCAGTGAGCACCCGGGACAGGGGCTTCAGCCCCAGCATTTT. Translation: CATSEHPGQGLQPQHF.

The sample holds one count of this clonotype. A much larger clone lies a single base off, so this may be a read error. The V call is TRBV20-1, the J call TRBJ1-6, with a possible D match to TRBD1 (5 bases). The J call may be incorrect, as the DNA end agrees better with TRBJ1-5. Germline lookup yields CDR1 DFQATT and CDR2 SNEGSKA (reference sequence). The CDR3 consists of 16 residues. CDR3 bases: TGCAGTGCTAGAGATCAAGAGGACTGGGGCAATCGGCCCCAGCATTTT. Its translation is CSARDQEDWGNRPQHF.

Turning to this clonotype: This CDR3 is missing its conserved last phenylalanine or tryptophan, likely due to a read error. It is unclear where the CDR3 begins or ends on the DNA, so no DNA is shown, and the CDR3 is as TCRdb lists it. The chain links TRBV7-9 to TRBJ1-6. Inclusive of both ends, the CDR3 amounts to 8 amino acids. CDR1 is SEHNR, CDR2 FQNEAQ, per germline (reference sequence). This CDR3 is CASSEPTS.

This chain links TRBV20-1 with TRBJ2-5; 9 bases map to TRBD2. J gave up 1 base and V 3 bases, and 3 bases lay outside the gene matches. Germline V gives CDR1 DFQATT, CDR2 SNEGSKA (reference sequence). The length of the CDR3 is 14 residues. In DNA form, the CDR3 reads TGCAGTGCTAGGGCTAGCGGGGCCCAAGAGACCCAGTACTTC. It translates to CSARASGAQETQYF.

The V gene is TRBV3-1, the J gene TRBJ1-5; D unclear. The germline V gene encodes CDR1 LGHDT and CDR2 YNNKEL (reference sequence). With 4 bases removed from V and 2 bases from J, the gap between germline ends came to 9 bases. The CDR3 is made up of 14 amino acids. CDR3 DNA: TGTGCCAGCAGCCCAACTTGGGGCAATCAGCCCCAGCATTTT. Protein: CASSPTWGNQPQHF.

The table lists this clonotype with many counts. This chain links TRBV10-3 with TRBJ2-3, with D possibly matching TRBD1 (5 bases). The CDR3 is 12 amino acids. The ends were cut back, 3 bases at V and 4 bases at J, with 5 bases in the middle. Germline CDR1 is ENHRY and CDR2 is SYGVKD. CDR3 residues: CAISDRADTQYF. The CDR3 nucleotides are TGTGCCATCAGTGACAGGGCAGATACGCAGTATTTT.

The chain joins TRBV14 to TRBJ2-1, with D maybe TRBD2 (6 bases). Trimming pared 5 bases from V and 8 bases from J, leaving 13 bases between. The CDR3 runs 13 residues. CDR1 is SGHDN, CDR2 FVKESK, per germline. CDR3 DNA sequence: TGTGCCAGCAGCGTCCGGGAGTACGATGAGCAGTTCTTC. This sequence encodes CASSVREYDEQFF.

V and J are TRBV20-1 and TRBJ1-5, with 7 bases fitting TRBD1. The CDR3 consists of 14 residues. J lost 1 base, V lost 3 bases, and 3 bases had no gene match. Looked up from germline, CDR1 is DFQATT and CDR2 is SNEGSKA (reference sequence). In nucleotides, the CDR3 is TGCAGTGCTAGTCGGGACAGCAGCAATCAGCCCCAGCATTTT. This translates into CSASRDSSNQPQHF.

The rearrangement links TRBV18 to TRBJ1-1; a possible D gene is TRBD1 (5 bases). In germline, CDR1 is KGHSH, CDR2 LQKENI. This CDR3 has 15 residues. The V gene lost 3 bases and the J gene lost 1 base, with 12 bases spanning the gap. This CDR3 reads CASSPSRDENTEAFF. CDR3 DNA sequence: TGTGCCAGCTCACCCTCCCGGGACGAGAACACTGAAGCTTTCTTT.

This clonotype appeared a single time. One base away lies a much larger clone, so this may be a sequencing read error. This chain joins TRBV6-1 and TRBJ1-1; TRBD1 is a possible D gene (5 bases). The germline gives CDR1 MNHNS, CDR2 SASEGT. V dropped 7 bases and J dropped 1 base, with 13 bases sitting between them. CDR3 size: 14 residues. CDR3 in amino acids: CASKIDGGNTEAFF. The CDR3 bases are TGTGCCAGCAAAATAGACGGGGGGAACACTGAAGCTTTCTTT.

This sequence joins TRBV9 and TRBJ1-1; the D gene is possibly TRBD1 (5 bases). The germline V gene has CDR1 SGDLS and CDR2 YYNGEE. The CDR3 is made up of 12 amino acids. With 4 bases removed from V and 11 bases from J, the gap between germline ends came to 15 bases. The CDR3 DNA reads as TGTGCCAGCAGCCCACCCCGGGGGGGTGCTTTCTTT. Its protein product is CASSPPRGGAFF.

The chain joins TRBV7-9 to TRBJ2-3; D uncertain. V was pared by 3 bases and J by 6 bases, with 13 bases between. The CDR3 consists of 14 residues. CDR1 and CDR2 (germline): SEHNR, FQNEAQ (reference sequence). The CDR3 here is CASSLAVRTDTQYF. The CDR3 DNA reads TGTGCCAGCAGCTTGGCCGTGAGAACGGATACGCAGTATTTT.

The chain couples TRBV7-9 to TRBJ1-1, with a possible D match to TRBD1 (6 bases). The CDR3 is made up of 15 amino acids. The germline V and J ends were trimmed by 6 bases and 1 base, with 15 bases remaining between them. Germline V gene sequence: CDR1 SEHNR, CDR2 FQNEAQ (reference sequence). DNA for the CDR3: TGTGCCAGCAGTAGGTACCAGGGGTGGAACACTGAAGCTTTCTTT. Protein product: CASSRYQGWNTEAFF. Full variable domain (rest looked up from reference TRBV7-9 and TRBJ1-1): DTGVSQNPRHKITKRGQNVTFRCDPISEHNRLYWYRQTLGQGPEFLTYFQNEAQLEKSRLLSDRFSAERPKGSFSTLEIQRTEQGDSAMYLCASSRYQGWNTEAFFGQGTRLTVV.

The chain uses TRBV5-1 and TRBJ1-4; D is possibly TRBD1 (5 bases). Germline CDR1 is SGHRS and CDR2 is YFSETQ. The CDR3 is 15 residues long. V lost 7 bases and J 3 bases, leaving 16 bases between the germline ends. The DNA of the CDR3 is TGCGCCAGCTACCTATCTGGGGCGGCTAATGAAAAACTGTTTTTT. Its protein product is CASYLSGAANEKLFF.

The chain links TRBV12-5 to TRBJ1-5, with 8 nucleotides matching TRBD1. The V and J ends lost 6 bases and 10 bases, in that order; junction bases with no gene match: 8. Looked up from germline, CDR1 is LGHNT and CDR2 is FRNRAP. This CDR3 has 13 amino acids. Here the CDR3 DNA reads TGTGCTAGTGGCAGGACAGGGTCAACCCCCCAGCATTTT. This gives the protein CASGRTGSTPQHF.